A selection of T cell receptor beta chains follows, all from one sample in a study of a mutant IDH1 vaccine in newly diagnosed glioma. The antigens these receptors bind are not known. Clones were read by immunoSEQ multiplex PCR, and TCRdb kept only the in-frame ones, dropping some. The sample consists of some 60,000 clones, approximately 84% of them appearing once. Sequencing was performed on PBMCs, taken from a glioma patient whose treatment included an IDH1 peptide vaccine. The receptors come from a man under 40 with glioma. Both conserved end residues are part of each CDR3. The D gene is left open where the match is weak. Some rows mark clone size as missing; the rest say once, few, many or name a class of expanded clone.

clone size: NA
J gene: TRBJ2-5
V gene: TRBV2
D gene: TRBD1
CDR3 protein: CASRGTGSSQETQYF
CDR3 DNA: TGTGCCAGCAGAGGGACAGGGAGCTCCCAAGAGACCCAGTACTTC

clone size: NA
J gene: TRBJ1-2
V gene: TRBV9
D gene: NA
CDR3 protein: CASSVQGYGYTF
CDR3 DNA: TGTGCCAGCAGCGTGCAGGGTTATGGCTACACCTTC

clone size: once
J gene: TRBJ2-6
V gene: TRBV4-2
D gene: NA
CDR3 protein: CASSQDFNSGANVLTF
CDR3 DNA: TGTGCCAGCAGCCAAGATTTTAACTCTGGGGCCAACGTCCTGACTTTC

clone size: NA
J gene: TRBJ1-2
V gene: TRBV5-6
D gene: NA
CDR3 protein: CASSFQEGYGYTF
CDR3 DNA: TGTGCCAGCAGCTTCCAAGAGGGCTATGGCTACACCTTC

clone size: NA
J gene: TRBJ2-1
V gene: TRBV7-8
D gene: NA
CDR3 protein: CASSSPWDNEQFF
CDR3 DNA: TGTGCCAGCAGCTCGCCCTGGGACAATGAGCAGTTCTTC

clone size: NA
J gene: TRBJ1-2
V gene: TRBV5-1
D gene: TRBD1
CDR3 protein: CASGQGGGNYGYTF
CDR3 DNA: TGCGCCAGCGGACAGGGGGGAGGAAACTATGGCTACACCTTC

clone size: NA
J gene: TRBJ2-1
V gene: TRBV5-6
D gene: NA
CDR3 protein: CASSITRRATYNEQFF
CDR3 DNA: TGTGCCAGCAGCATAACCAGGAGGGCGACCTACAATGAGCAGTTCTTC

clone size: NA
J gene: TRBJ1-5
V gene: TRBV2
D gene: NA
CDR3 protein: CASSFRGGVGNQPQHF
CDR3 DNA: TGTGCCAGCAGTTTTAGAGGGGGGGTCGGCAATCAGCCCCAGCATTTT

clone size: NA
J gene: TRBJ1-2
V gene: TRBV6-6
D gene: NA
CDR3 protein: CASKGRGVNYGYTF
CDR3 DNA: TGTGCCAGCAAGGGCCGAGGGGTCAACTATGGCTACACCTTC

clone size: NA
J gene: TRBJ1-1
V gene: TRBV7-2
D gene: NA
CDR3 protein: CASSLSGVNTEAFF
CDR3 DNA: TGTGCCAGCAGCTTATCAGGCGTGAACACTGAAGCTTTCTTT

clone size: few
J gene: TRBJ1-1
V gene: TRBV30
D gene: TRBD1
CDR3 protein: CAWDRGLDTEAFF
CDR3 DNA: TGTGCCTGGGACAGGGGGTTAGACACTGAAGCTTTCTTT

clone size: NA
J gene: TRBJ1-2
V gene: TRBV28
D gene: TRBD1
CDR3 protein: CASSLRTGEGYTF
CDR3 DNA: TGTGCCAGCAGTTTAAGGACAGGGGAAGGCTACACCTTC

clone size: NA
J gene: TRBJ1-2
V gene: TRBV5-4
D gene: TRBD1
CDR3 protein: CASSQEKGAFTNGYTF
CDR3 DNA: TGTGCCAGCAGCCAAGAAAAGGGGGCTTTTACTAATGGCTACACCTTC

clone size: few
J gene: TRBJ1-4
V gene: TRBV30
D gene: NA
CDR3 protein: CAWSVRIQGNEKLFF
CDR3 DNA: TGTGCCTGGAGTGTACGGATACAGGGAAATGAAAAACTGTTTTTT

clone size: NA
J gene: TRBJ2-7
V gene: TRBV11-2
D gene: NA
CDR3 protein: CASTSFLALYEQYF
CDR3 DNA: TGTGCCAGCACCTCGTTTCTAGCTCTCTACGAGCAGTACTTC

clone size: NA
J gene: TRBJ1-1
V gene: TRBV27
D gene: NA
CDR3 protein: CASSPLDSREAFF
CDR3 DNA: TGTGCCAGCAGCCCGCTAGACAGCCGTGAAGCTTTCTTT

clone size: NA
J gene: TRBJ1-6
V gene: TRBV21-1
D gene: NA
CDR3 protein: CASSKAEEAGGMDSPLHF
CDR3 DNA: TGTGCCAGCAGCAAAGCGGAAGAAGCAGGGGGAATGGATTCACCCCTCCACTTT

clone size: NA
J gene: TRBJ2-3
V gene: TRBV29-1
D gene: NA
CDR3 protein: CSVEDRLGSDTQYF
CDR3 DNA: TGCAGCGTTGAAGATCGTTTGGGGTCCGATACGCAGTATTTT

clone size: NA
J gene: TRBJ2-7
V gene: TRBV4-1
D gene: TRBD1
CDR3 protein: CASSQDFNDRVVSYEQYF
CDR3 DNA: TGCGCCAGCAGCCAAGATTTCAATGACAGGGTCGTCTCCTACGAGCAGTACTTC

clone size: NA
J gene: TRBJ2-5
V gene: TRBV7-6
D gene: TRBD1
CDR3 protein: CASSSGQGQETQYF
CDR3 DNA: TGTGCCAGCAGCTCGGGACAGGGACAAGAGACCCAGTACTTC

clone size: NA
J gene: TRBJ2-5
V gene: TRBV11-2
D gene: NA
CDR3 protein: CASSLGGGETQYF
CDR3 DNA: TGTGCCAGCAGCTTAGGGGGCGGAGAGACCCAGTACTTC

clone size: NA
J gene: TRBJ2-7
V gene: TRBV9
D gene: TRBD2
CDR3 protein: CASSVGLAVYEQYF
CDR3 DNA: TGTGCCAGCAGCGTAGGACTAGCGGTCTACGAGCAGTACTTC

clone size: NA
J gene: TRBJ1-5
V gene: TRBV2
D gene: TRBD1
CDR3 protein: CASSYGQGVHQPQHF
CDR3 DNA: TGTGCCAGCAGCTACGGACAGGGGGTTCATCAGCCCCAGCATTTT

clone size: NA
J gene: TRBJ2-2
V gene: TRBV7-6
D gene: NA
CDR3 protein: CASTTKEELFF
CDR3 DNA: TGTGCCAGCACCACGAAAGAGGAGCTGTTTTTT

clone size: NA
J gene: TRBJ1-6
V gene: TRBV7-6
D gene: NA
CDR3 protein: CASSPNAPVSLHF
CDR3 DNA: TGTGCCAGCAGCCCTAACGCCCCCGTGTCCCTCCACTTT

clone size: NA
J gene: TRBJ1-1
V gene: TRBV6-5
D gene: NA
CDR3 protein: CASSYSFRVDTEAFF
CDR3 DNA: TGTGCCAGCAGTTACTCCTTCAGGGTGGACACTGAAGCTTTCTTT

clone size: NA
J gene: TRBJ1-3
V gene: TRBV7-2
D gene: TRBD1
CDR3 protein: CASRLLTGRGNTIYF
CDR3 DNA: TGTGCCAGCAGACTATTGACAGGGAGGGGAAACACCATATATTTT

clone size: NA
J gene: TRBJ2-7
V gene: TRBV29-1
D gene: TRBD2
CDR3 protein: CSAGGAGNEQYF
CDR3 DNA: TGCAGCGCCGGGGGGGCTGGGAACGAGCAGTACTTC

clone size: NA
J gene: TRBJ1-3
V gene: TRBV19
D gene: TRBD1
CDR3 protein: CASSTTGGSGNTIYF
CDR3 DNA: TGTGCCAGTAGTACGACAGGGGGCTCTGGAAACACCATATATTTT

clone size: NA
J gene: TRBJ2-3
V gene: TRBV28
D gene: NA
CDR3 protein: CASSGWADTQYF
CDR3 DNA: TGTGCCAGCAGTGGGTGGGCAGATACGCAGTATTTT

clone size: NA
J gene: TRBJ1-4
V gene: TRBV11-2
D gene: NA
CDR3 protein: CASSLESQNNEKLFF
CDR3 DNA: TGTGCCAGCAGCTTAGAATCCCAGAATAATGAAAAACTGTTTTTT

clone size: NA
J gene: TRBJ1-1
V gene: TRBV10-3
D gene: NA
CDR3 protein: CATLAPSADRAFF
CDR3 DNA: TGTGCCACCCTTGCCCCGTCGGCGGATAGGGCTTTCTTT

clone size: NA
J gene: TRBJ1-5
V gene: TRBV28
D gene: NA
CDR3 protein: CASSFHYSNQPQHF
CDR3 DNA: TGTGCCAGCAGCTTTCATTATAGCAATCAGCCCCAGCATTTT

clone size: NA
J gene: TRBJ1-4
V gene: TRBV7-2
D gene: TRBD1
CDR3 protein: CASSRQGRLPNEKLFF
CDR3 DNA: TGTGCCAGCAGCCGACAGGGAAGGCTTCCTAATGAAAAACTGTTTTTT

clone size: NA
J gene: TRBJ2-7
V gene: TRBV10-1
D gene: TRBD2
CDR3 protein: CASRQRGNSSYEQYF
CDR3 DNA: TGCGCCAGCAGGCAGCGGGGCAACAGCTCCTACGAGCAGTACTTC

clone size: NA
J gene: TRBJ2-2
V gene: TRBV7-2
D gene: TRBD2
CDR3 protein: CASTKDAAGAANTGELFF
CDR3 DNA: TGTGCCAGCACCAAAGACGCAGCGGGGGCCGCGAACACCGGGGAGCTGTTTTTT

clone size: NA
J gene: TRBJ2-6
V gene: TRBV7-3
D gene: TRBD2
CDR3 protein: CASSFGPAGVGANVLTF
CDR3 DNA: TGTGCCAGCAGCTTTGGCCCGGCGGGGGTCGGGGCCAACGTCCTGACTTTC

clone size: NA
J gene: TRBJ1-1
V gene: TRBV5-1
D gene: TRBD1
CDR3 protein: CASSYTQGDNTEAFF
CDR3 DNA: TGCGCCAGCAGCTATACACAGGGGGATAACACTGAAGCTTTCTTT

clone size: NA
J gene: TRBJ2-4
V gene: TRBV14
D gene: TRBD1
CDR3 protein: CASSQATGAAKNIQYF
CDR3 DNA: TGTGCCAGCAGCCAAGCGACAGGGGCAGCCAAAAACATTCAGTACTTC

clone size: NA
J gene: TRBJ2-3
V gene: TRBV7-9
D gene: NA
CDR3 protein: CASSSNFRITTDTQYF
CDR3 DNA: TGTGCCAGCAGCTCGAATTTTAGGATCACCACAGATACGCAGTATTTT